What follows is one T cell receptor beta chain and its context. The germline V gene has CDR1 SGHNT and CDR2 YENEEA. The CDR3 extends over 15 amino acids. Trimming removed 7 bases at V and 0 bases at J, with 12 bases between. Repertoires were generated with immunoSEQ multiplex PCR, while TCRdb's copy carries only in-frame clones and drops some. The sample holds around 60,000 clones, under 90% seen once. The data were taken from a study of OX40 agonist ivuxolimab in advanced cancers. Across the whole study: Patient treatment consisted of intravenous ivuxolimab administration every 2 weeks at 0.01 to 10 mg/kg.

The sample here was CD4+ or CD8+ T cells sorted from blood, taken in a trial of the OX40 agonist ivuxolimab. V is TRBV11-3 and J is TRBJ2-2; the D gene could be TRBD1 or TRBD2 (6 bases each). The sequence was collected from an adult with an advanced solid tumor such as melanoma, head and neck, liver or kidney cancer. This CDR3 is CASTGRGANTGELFF. In DNA, the CDR3 is TGTGCCAGCACCGGAAGGGGGGCGAACACCGGGGAGCTGTTTTTT.